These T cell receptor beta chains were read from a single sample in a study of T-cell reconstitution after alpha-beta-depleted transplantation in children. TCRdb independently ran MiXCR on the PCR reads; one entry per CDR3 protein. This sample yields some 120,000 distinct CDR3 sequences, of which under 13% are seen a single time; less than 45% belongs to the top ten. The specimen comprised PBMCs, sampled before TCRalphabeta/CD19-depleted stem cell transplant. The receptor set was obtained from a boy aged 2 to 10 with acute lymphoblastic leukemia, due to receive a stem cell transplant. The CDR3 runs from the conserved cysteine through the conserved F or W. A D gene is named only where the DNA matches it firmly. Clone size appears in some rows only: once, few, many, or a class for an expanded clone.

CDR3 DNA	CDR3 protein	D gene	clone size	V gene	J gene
TGTGCCAGCAGCTCTTCCCTAATATCGGGAGAGTACAATGAGCAGTTCTTC	CASSSSLISGEYNEQFF	.	few	TRBV7-9	TRBJ2-1
TGTGCCAGCAGGGAGAGGTGGATGAGGAACTACGAGCAGTACTTC	CASRERWMRNYEQYF	.	few	TRBV2	TRBJ2-7
TGCGCCAGCAGCTTGGTCCCAGGGGACCCCTACGAGCAGTACTTC	CASSLVPGDPYEQYF	.	many	TRBV5-1	TRBJ2-7
TGTGCCAGCACCCACCTTAACAATGAGCAGTTCTTC	CASTHLNNEQFF	.	many	TRBV12-3/TRBV12-4	TRBJ2-1
TGTGCCAGCAGTTTCTCCGGGACAGCTGATCAGCCCCAGCATTTT	CASSFSGTADQPQHF	TRBD1	.	TRBV12-3/TRBV12-4	TRBJ1-5
TGTGCCAGCAGCCCAACTAGAGGCGAGACCCAGTACTTC	CASSPTRGETQYF	.	many	TRBV12-3/TRBV12-4	TRBJ2-5
TGCAGTGCTGCGCGACTAGCGGGAGTCCACACCGGGGAGCTGTTTTTT	CSAARLAGVHTGELFF	TRBD2	many	TRBV20-1	TRBJ2-2
TGCAGTGTCTTTTGGGCAGCGGGGGAGACCCAGTACTTC	CSVFWAAGETQYF	TRBD2	many	TRBV20-1	TRBJ2-5
TGCGCCAGCAGCTTGTTTCACCCCAGCTCCTACAATGAGCAGTTCTTC	CASSLFHPSSYNEQFF	.	few	TRBV5-1	TRBJ2-1
TGTGCCAGCAGCCAAGCCCCCAAGCTGCCCCAGCCCCAGCATTTT	CASSQAPKLPQPQHF	.	few	TRBV3-1	TRBJ1-5
TGTGCCAGCAGCCGGGAAGGGGGGCCCTACGAGCAGTACTTC	CASSREGGPYEQYF	.	.	TRBV5-5	TRBJ2-7
TGCGCCAGCAGCTTGCGGCGGGGAACCTCCTACGAGCAGTACTTC	CASSLRRGTSYEQYF	.	few	TRBV5-1	TRBJ2-7
TGCGCCAGCAGCTTGGGGTCTAGCCCCAATGAGCAGTTCTTC	CASSLGSSPNEQFF	.	.	TRBV5-1	TRBJ2-1
TGCGCCAGCAGCTCGACGACAGGATTCCAAGAGACCCAGTACTTC	CASSSTTGFQETQYF	.	many	TRBV5-1	TRBJ2-5
TGTGCCACTACCTACCTCAATGAGCAGTTCTTC	CATTYLNEQFF	.	.	TRBV24-1	TRBJ2-1
TGTGCCAGCAGCTTAGGCCGGGGTAGCACAGATACGCAGTATTTT	CASSLGRGSTDTQYF	.	few	TRBV7-2	TRBJ2-3
TGTGCCAGCAGTTTATTGACAGATACTAACATTCAGTACTTC	CASSLLTDTNIQYF	.	.	TRBV28	TRBJ2-4
TGTGCCAGCAGCTTAGGACTAGCCCACAATGAGCAGTTCTTC	CASSLGLAHNEQFF	.	.	TRBV13	TRBJ2-1
TGCAGTGCTACCAGGGTATACGGATACAATGAGCAGTTCTTC	CSATRVYGYNEQFF	.	many	TRBV20-1	TRBJ2-1
TGCGCCAGCAGCTACCTAGCGGGAGGTGATGAGCAGTTCTTC	CASSYLAGGDEQFF	TRBD2	few	TRBV5-1	TRBJ2-1
TGTGCCAGCAGCCGGCGGGGGTTGGCTGGCTACACCTTC	CASSRRGLAGYTF	.	.	TRBV5-6	TRBJ1-2
TGTGCCTACCCCCAGACAGCTTGCCCCTACGAGCAGTACTTC	CAYPQTACPYEQYF	.	many	TRBV25-1	TRBJ2-7
TGCAGTGCTAGAGTATCTAGGGGAGACTACGAGCAGTACTTC	CSARVSRGDYEQYF	.	many	TRBV20-1	TRBJ2-7
TGTGCCAGCGGGGCCTCGTGGGGGGGCCCGCCCCAGCATTTT	CASGASWGGPPQHF	.	few	TRBV6-2/TRBV6-3	TRBJ1-5
TGTGCCAGCAGCTTAGTGCCTTCCGGGACAGTGAACAATGAGCAGTTCTTC	CASSLVPSGTVNNEQFF	TRBD1	many	TRBV7-6	TRBJ2-1
TGTGCCAGCAGCAAAGGGGGTCGGACAGAGAATGAAAAACTGTTTTTT	CASSKGGRTENEKLFF	.	.	TRBV21-1	TRBJ1-4
TGTGCCAGCAGTGGGACTAGCGGGAGCAATGAGCAGTTCTTC	CASSGTSGSNEQFF	TRBD2	.	TRBV6-4	TRBJ2-1
TGTGCCAGCAGCCACAACAGGGGGCTAGCCGAGCAGTACTTC	CASSHNRGLAEQYF	TRBD1	.	TRBV3-1	TRBJ2-7
TGTGCCAGCAGAGGACTAGCGGGGGTCGGGGAGCTGTTTTTT	CASRGLAGVGELFF	TRBD2	many	TRBV6-1	TRBJ2-2
TGTGCCAGCAGCTTGCTATCATTCGGGGAGACCCAGTACTTC	CASSLLSFGETQYF	.	few	TRBV11-2	TRBJ2-5
TGCAGTGCTCGGGTGGCCAGCTCGGCATACCAGCCCCAGCATTTT	CSARVASSAYQPQHF	.	.	TRBV20-1	TRBJ1-5
TGTGCCAGCAGCTTAGTGGGGGAGGACACTGAAGCTTTCTTT	CASSLVGEDTEAFF	.	.	TRBV7-9	TRBJ1-1
TGTGCCAGCAGGTATGGGACTGAAGCTTTCTTT	CASRYGTEAFF	.	few	TRBV6-6	TRBJ1-1
TGTGCCAGCAGCTCCCGGACGGGGAGCTCCTACAATGAGCAGTTCTTC	CASSSRTGSSYNEQFF	.	many	TRBV12-3/TRBV12-4	TRBJ2-1
TGTGCCAGCAGTTTTCCAGGTGGTGAGCAGTACTTC	CASSFPGGEQYF	.	.	TRBV27	TRBJ2-7
TGTGCCAGCAGACCGGGACAGTACACCGGGGAGCTGTTTTTT	CASRPGQYTGELFF	TRBD1	.	TRBV6-5	TRBJ2-2
TGTGCCAGCTCACAGGGACGGCCCTCTGGGGCCAACGTCCTGACTTTC	CASSQGRPSGANVLTF	.	.	TRBV18	TRBJ2-6
TGTGCCATCAGTGAAGGGCACGGGGACATTCAGTACTTC	CAISEGHGDIQYF	.	many	TRBV10-3	TRBJ2-4
TGCGCCAGCAGCCGAGAGGACAGGCACAATGAGCAGTTCTTC	CASSREDRHNEQFF	TRBD1	.	TRBV4-1	TRBJ2-1
TGTGCCAGCAGCCCCCCAGGAGCGGGGAAGAGGGAGACCCAGTACTTC	CASSPPGAGKRETQYF	TRBD2	many	TRBV13	TRBJ2-5
TGTGCCACAGAGGGACAGGGGGGGGCCGGCGAGCAGTACTTC	CATEGQGGAGEQYF	TRBD1	many	TRBV10-3	TRBJ2-7
TGTGCCAGCAGACTCAGGGGCTATAATTCACCCCTCCACTTT	CASRLRGYNSPLHF	.	many	TRBV12-3/TRBV12-4	TRBJ1-6
TGCAGTGCCCTTCTGGGAGTGGGTACGGAAGAGACCCAGTACTTC	CSALLGVGTEETQYF	.	many	TRBV20-1	TRBJ2-5